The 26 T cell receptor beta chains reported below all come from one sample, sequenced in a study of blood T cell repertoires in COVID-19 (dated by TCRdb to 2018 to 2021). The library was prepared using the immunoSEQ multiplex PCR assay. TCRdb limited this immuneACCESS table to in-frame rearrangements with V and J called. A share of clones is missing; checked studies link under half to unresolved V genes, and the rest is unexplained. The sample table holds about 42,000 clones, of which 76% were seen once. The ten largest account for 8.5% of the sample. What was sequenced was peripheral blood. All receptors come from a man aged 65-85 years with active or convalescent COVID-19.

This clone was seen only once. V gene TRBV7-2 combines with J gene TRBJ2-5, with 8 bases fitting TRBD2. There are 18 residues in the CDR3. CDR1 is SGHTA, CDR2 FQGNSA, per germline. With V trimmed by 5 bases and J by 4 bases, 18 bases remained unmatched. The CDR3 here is CASSQIISGGAGLETQYF. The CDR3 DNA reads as TGTGCCAGCAGCCAAATCATCTCGGGGGGGGCTGGTTTAGAGACCCAGTACTTC.

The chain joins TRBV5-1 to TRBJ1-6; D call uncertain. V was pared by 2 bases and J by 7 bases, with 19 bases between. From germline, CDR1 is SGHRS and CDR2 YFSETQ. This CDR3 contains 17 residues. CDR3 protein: CASSLSNPPGSNSPLHF. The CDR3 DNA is TGCGCCAGCAGCTTATCTAACCCCCCAGGAAGCAATTCACCCCTCCACTTT.

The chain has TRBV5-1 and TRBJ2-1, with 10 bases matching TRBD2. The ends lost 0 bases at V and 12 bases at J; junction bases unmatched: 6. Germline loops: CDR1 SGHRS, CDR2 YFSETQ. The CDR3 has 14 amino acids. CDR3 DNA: TGCGCCAGCAGCTTGGGTCCAGCGGGGGGGCTGCAGTTCTTC. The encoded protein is CASSLGPAGGLQFF.

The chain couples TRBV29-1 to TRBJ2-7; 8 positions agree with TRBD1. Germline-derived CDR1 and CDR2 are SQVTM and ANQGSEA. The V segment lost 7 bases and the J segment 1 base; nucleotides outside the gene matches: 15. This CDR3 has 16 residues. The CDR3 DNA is TGCAGCGCCGTGGACAGGGCCCGCCCGTCATCCTACGAGCAGTACTTC. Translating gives CSAVDRARPSSYEQYF.

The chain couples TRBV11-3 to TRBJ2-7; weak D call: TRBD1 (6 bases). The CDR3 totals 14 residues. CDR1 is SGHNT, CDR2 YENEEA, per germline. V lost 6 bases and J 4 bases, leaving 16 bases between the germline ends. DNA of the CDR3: TGTGCCAGCAGTCAGGTCCGGGGACAATACGAGCAGTACTTC. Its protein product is CASSQVRGQYEQYF.

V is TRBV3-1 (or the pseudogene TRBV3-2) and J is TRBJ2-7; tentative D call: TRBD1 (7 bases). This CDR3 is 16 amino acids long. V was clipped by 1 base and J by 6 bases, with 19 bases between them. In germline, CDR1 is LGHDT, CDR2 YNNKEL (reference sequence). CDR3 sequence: CASSQGVGGGHLEQYF. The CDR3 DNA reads TGTGCCAGCAGCCAAGGAGTAGGAGGGGGCCATCTCGAGCAGTACTTC.

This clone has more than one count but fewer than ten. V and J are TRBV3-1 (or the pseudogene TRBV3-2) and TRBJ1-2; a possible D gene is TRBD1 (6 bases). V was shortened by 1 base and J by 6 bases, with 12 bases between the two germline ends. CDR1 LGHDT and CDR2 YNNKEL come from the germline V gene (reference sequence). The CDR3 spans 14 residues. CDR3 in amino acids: CASSQAPGADGYTF. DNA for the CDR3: TGTGCCAGCAGCCAAGCGCCAGGGGCGGATGGCTACACCTTC.

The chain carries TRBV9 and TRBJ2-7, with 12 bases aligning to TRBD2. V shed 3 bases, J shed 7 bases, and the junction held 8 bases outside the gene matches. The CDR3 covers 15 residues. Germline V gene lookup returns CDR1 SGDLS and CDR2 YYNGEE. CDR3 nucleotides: TGTGCCAGCAGCGAGACTAGCGGGGGAGGTATTGAGCAGTACTTC. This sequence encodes CASSETSGGGIEQYF.

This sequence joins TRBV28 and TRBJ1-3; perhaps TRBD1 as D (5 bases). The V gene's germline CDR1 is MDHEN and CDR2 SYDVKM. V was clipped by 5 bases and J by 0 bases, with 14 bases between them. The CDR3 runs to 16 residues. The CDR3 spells CASSPPRTLSGNTIYF. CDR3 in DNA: TGTGCCAGCAGTCCCCCTCGGACACTCTCTGGAAACACCATATATTTT.

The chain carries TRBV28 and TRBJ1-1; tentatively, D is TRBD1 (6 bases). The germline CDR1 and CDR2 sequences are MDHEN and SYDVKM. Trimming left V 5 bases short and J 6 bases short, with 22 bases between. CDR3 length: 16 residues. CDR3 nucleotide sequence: TGTGCCAGCAGTCCCCTCCATCCAGGGGAGAAGGCTGAAGCTTTCTTT. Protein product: CASSPLHPGEKAEAFF.

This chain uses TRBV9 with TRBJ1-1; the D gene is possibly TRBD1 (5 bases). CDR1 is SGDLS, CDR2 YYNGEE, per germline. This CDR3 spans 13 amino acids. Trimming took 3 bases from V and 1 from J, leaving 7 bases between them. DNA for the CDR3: TGTGCCAGCAGCGCCCAGGGGAACACTGAAGCTTTCTTT. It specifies CASSAQGNTEAFF.

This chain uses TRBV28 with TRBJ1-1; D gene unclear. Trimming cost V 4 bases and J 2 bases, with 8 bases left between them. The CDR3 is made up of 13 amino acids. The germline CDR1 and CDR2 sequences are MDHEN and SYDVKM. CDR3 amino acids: CASSSPQNTEAFF. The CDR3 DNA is TGTGCCAGCAGTTCCCCACAAAACACTGAAGCTTTCTTT.

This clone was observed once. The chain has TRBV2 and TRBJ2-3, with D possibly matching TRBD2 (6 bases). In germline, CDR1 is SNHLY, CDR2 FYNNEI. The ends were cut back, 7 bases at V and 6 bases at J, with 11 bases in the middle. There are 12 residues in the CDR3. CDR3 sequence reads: CASTGGWDTQYF. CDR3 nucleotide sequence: TGTGCCAGCACTGGGGGGTGGGATACGCAGTATTTT. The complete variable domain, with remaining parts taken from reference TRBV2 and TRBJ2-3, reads EPEVTQTPSHQVTQMGQEVILRCVPISNHLYFYWYRQILGQKVEFLVSFYNNEISEKSEIFDDQFSVERPDGSNFTLKIRSTKLEDSAMYFCASTGGWDTQYFGPGTRLTVL.

CDR3 in amino acids: CASSRGTGGTDTQYF. The CDR3 DNA reads TGTGCCAGCAGCAGAGGGACAGGGGGCACAGATACGCAGTATTTT. The V gene is TRBV7-9, the J gene TRBJ2-3; 10 nucleotides match TRBD1. Germline trimming cut 5 bases from V and 1 base from J; bases unmatched to any gene: 3. This CDR3 is 15 amino acids long. Germline loops: CDR1 SEHNR, CDR2 FQNEAQ (reference sequence).

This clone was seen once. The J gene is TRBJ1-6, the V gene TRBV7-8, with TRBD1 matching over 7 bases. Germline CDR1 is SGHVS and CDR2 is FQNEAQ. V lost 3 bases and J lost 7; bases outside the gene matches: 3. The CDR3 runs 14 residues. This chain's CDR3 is CASSLTGRNSPLHF. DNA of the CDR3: TGTGCCAGCAGCTTGACAGGGAGGAATTCACCCCTCCACTTT.

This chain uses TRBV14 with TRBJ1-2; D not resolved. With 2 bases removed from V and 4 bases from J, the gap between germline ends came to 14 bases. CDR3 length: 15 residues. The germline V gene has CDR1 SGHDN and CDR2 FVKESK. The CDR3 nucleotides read TGTGCCAGCAGCCAAACCAGGTCGAATGCCTATGGCTACACCTTC. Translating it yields CASSQTRSNAYGYTF. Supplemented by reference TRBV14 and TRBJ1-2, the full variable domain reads EAGVTQFPSHSVIEKGQTVTLRCDPISGHDNLYWYRRVMGKEIKFLLHFVKESKQDESGMPNNRFLAERTGGTYSTLKVQPAELEDSGVYFCASSQTRSNAYGYTFGSGTRLTVV.

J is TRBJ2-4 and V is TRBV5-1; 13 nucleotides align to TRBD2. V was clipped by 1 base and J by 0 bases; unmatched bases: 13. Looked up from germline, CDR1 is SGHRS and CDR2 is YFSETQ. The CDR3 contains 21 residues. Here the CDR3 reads CASSLPRTSGGQGLAKNIQYF. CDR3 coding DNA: TGCGCCAGCAGCTTGCCCCGGACTAGCGGGGGCCAAGGACTAGCCAAAAACATTCAGTACTTC.

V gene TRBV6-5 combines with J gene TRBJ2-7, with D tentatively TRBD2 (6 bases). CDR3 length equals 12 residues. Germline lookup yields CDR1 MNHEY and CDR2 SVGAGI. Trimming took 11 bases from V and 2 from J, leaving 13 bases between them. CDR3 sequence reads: CAGDSGPYEQYF. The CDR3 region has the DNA TGTGCCGGGGACTCTGGGCCCTACGAGCAGTACTTC.

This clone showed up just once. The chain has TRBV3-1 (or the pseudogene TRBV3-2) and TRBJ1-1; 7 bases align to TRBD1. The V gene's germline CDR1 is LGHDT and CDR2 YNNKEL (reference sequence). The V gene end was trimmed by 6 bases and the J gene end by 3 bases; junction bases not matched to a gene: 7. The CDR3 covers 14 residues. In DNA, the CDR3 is TGTGCCAGCAGGGCCCGCGACAGGGACACTGAAGCTTTCTTT. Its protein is CASRARDRDTEAFF.

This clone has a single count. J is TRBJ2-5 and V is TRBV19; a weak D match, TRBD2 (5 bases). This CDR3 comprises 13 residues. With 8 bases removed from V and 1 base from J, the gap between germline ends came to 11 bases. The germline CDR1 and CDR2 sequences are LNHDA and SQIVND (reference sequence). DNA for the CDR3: TGTGCCAGTGGAAGCGGCCCCCAAGAGACCCAGTACTTC. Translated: CASGSGPQETQYF.

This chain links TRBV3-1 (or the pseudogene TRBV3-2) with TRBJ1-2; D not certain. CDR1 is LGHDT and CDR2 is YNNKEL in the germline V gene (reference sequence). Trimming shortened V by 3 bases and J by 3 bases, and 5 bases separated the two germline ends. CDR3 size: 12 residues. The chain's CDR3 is CASSQADYGYTF. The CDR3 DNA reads TGTGCCAGCAGCCAGGCCGACTATGGCTACACCTTC.

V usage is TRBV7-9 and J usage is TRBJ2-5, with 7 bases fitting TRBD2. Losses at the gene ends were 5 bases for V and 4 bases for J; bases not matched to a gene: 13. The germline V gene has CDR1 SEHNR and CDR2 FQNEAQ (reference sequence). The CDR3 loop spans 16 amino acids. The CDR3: CASSQPRGEMGETQYF. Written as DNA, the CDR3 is TGTGCCAGCAGCCAGCCTCGGGGGGAAATGGGAGAGACCCAGTACTTC.

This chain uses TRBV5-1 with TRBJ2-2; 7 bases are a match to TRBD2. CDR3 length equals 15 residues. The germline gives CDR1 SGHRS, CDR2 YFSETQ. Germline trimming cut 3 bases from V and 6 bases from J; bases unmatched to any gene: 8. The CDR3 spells CASSSPGGRAGELFF. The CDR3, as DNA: TGCGCCAGCAGCTCCCCCGGGGGGAGGGCCGGGGAGCTGTTTTTT.

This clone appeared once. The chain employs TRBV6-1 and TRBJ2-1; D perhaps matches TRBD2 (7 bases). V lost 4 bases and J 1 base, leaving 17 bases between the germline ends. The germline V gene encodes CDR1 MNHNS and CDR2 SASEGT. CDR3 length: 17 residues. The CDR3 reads CASSGGGPQGSYNEQFF. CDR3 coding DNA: TGTGCCAGCAGTGGGGGGGGGCCTCAGGGATCCTACAATGAGCAGTTCTTC.

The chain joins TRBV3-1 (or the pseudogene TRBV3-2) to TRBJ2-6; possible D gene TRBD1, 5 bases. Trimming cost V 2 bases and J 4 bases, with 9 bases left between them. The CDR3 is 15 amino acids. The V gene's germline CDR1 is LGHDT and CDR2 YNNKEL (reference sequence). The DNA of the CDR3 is TGTGCCAGCAGCCAACAGGGTACCGGGGCCAACGTCCTGACTTTC. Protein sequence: CASSQQGTGANVLTF.

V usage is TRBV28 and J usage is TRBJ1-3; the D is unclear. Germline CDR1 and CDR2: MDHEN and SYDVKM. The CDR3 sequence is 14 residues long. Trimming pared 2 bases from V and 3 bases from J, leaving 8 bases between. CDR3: CASSLPGDGNTIYF. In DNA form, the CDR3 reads TGTGCCAGCAGTTTACCCGGAGATGGAAACACCATATATTTT.